Reported below is one T cell receptor beta chain. The data derive from a study of cytomegalovirus exposure and HLA in healthy donors. The CDR3 covers 13 residues. The V end lost 6 bases, the J end lost 3 bases, and 12 bases lay between the germline ends. Germline V gene sequence: CDR1 MNHEY, CDR2 SVGAGI. The PCR had 60 Vbeta and 13 Jbeta primers. The method was immunoSEQ multiplex PCR; TCRdb's version includes in-frame clones alone and lacks a portion of them. The table records fewer than 200,000 clones, almost 80% of them present only once. Sequences were obtained from PBMCs. This sequence was found in a man aged 25-40 years in good health and CMV-seronegative. V usage is TRBV6-5 and J usage is TRBJ2-7; D is uncertain. DNA for the CDR3: TGTGCCAGCAGAATCCGAGGTGGCTACGAGCAGTACTTC. Amino acid sequence: CASRIRGGYEQYF.